The clone carrying this TCR beta chain was detected ten times or more. Its antigen is undetermined. CDR3 length: 11 residues. Germline-derived CDR1 and CDR2 are SQVTM and ANQGSEA. Germline trimming cut 6 bases from V and 4 bases from J; bases unmatched to any gene: 1. The data stem from a study of early T cells in non-severe SARS-CoV-2 infection. Study-level background: Bulk RNA isolated from unsorted whole blood underwent sequencing; chains were not paired. Study-level results: Private and CD4 specificities were missed by VDJdb matching, skewed to anti-spike CD8.

Researchers attached unique molecular identifiers to individual cDNA molecules. TCRdb recomputed calls from the 5' RACE reads with MiXCR, one row per CDR3 protein. The sample shows over 55,000 distinct CDR3 sequences, roughly 12% of them seen only once. The origin of this receptor is an adult who was a healthcare worker with PCR-confirmed SARS-CoV-2 infection or an uninfected control (not recorded which). This chain joins TRBV29-1 and TRBJ1-1; 8 positions match TRBD1. Sequenced material: whole blood, taken at baseline. The CDR3 reads CSVDRATEAFF. CDR3 sequence (DNA): TGCAGCGTGGACAGGGCCACTGAAGCTTTCTTT.